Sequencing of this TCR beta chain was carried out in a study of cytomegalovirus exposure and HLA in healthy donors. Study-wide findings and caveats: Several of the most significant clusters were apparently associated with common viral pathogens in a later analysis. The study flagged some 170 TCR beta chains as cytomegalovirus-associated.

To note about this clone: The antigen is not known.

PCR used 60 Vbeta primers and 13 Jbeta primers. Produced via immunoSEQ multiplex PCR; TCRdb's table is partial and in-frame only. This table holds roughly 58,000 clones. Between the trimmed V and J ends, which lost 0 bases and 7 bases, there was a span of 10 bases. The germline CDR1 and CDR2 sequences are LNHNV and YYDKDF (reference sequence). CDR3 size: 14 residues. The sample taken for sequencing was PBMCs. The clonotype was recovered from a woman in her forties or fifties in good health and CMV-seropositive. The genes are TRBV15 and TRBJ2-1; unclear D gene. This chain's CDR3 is CATSRDLAQNEQFF. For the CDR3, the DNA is TGTGCCACCAGCAGAGATCTTGCCCAGAATGAGCAGTTCTTC.